This TCR beta chain was sequenced for a study of CD8 T cells in Susac syndrome. Study outcomes and limitations: That the number of individuals in its TCR sequencing and HLA analysis was relatively small was acknowledged by the study.

CD8+ and CD4+ blood T cells underwent TCR beta sequencing. On this clonotype itself: Its matching antigen is unknown.

The RNA, about 0.5 to 1 ug, was put through reverse transcription using random hexamers. Coverage of TCR beta CDR3 amplification by immunoSEQ multiplex PCR extended to 54 Vbeta and 13 Jbeta. TCRdb reanalysed the immunoSEQ multiplex PCR reads using MiXCR and keeps one entry per CDR3 protein. Among 200,000 to 250,000 distinct CDR3 sequences listed, 95% were seen once. This clonotype originated in a human donor with multiple sclerosis. Sequencing input: CD4+ T cells from PBMCs.

The CDR3 protein is CASRTVYTGTQYF. The CDR3 nucleotides read TGTGCCAGCAGGACGGTCTACACGGGGACCCAGTACTTC. The chain recombines TRBV6-2 or TRBV6-3 with TRBJ2-5, with D uncertain. CDR1 MNHEY and CDR2 SVGEGT come from the germline V gene. Trimming cost V 6 bases and J 7 bases, with 15 bases left between them. The CDR3 spans 13 residues.